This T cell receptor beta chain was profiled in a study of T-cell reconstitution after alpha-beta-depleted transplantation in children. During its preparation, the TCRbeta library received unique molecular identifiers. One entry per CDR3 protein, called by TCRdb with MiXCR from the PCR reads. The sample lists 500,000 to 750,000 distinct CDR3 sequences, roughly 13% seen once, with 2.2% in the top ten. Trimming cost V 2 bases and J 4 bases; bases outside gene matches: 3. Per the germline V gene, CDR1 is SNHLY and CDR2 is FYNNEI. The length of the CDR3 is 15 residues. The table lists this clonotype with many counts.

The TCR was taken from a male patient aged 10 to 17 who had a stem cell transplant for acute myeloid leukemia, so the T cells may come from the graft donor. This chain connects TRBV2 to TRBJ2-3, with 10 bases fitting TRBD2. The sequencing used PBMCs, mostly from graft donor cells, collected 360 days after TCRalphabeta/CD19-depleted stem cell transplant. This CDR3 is CASSELAGVADTQYF. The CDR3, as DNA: TGTGCCAGCAGTGAACTAGCGGGAGTGGCAGATACGCAGTATTTT.